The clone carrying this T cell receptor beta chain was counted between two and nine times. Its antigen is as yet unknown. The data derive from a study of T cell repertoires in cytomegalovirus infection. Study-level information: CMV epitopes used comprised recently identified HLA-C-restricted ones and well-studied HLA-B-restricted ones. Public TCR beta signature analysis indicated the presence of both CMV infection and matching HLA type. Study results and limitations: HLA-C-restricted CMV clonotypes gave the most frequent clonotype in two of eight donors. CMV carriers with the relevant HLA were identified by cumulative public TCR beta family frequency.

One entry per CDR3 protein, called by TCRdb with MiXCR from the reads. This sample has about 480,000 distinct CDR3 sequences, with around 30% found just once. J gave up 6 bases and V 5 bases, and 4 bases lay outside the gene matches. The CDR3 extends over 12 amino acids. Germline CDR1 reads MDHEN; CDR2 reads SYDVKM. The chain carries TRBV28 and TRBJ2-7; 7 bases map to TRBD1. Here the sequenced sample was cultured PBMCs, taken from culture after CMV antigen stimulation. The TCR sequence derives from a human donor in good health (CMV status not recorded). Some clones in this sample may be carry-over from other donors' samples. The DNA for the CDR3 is TGTGCCAGCAGTCCACAGGGGCGCGAGCAGTACTTC. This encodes CASSPQGREQYF.